Listed below are T cell receptor beta chains from one sample, sequenced in a study of cytomegalovirus exposure and HLA in healthy donors. The table came from immunoSEQ multiplex PCR; TCRdb's copy has only in-frame clones and leaves some out. This sample has around 150,000 clones, with 80% found just once. Sequencing was performed on PBMCs. These receptors all come from a middle-aged woman in good health and CMV-seronegative. CDR3s leave out the opening cysteine and the closing phenylalanine or tryptophan. Each record gives: clone size, J gene, V gene, CDR3 protein. Clone size is not always given. Where it is, it says once, few, many or a class for expanded clones.

NA,TRBJ1-1,TRBV6-1,ASTKEASTEAF
NA,TRBJ1-4,TRBV7-6,ASSSTRQSNEKLF
NA,TRBJ1-6,TRBV7-8,ASSEPGQGVANSPLH
NA,TRBJ2-5,TRBV9,ASSVGGLAKTQY
NA,TRBJ2-3,TRBV18,ASSPPSGDTQY
NA,TRBJ2-7,TRBV6-5,ASSRQGAHEQY
few,TRBJ2-3,TRBV11-3,ASSWTAGAATDTQY
NA,TRBJ1-6,TRBV9,ATQGTAINSPLH
NA,TRBJ1-4,TRBV5-4,ASSSNRGGNEKLF
NA,TRBJ1-6,TRBV7-9,ASTEGQNNSPLH
NA,TRBJ1-5,TRBV5-5,ASSLGTGYGQPQH
NA,TRBJ1-1,TRBV6-1,ASRSKNTEAF
NA,TRBJ2-1,TRBV7-6,ASSYGGQGWNEQF
NA,TRBJ2-1,TRBV15,ATSGASGRTEQF
NA,TRBJ2-2,TRBV27,ATLRQGRTGELF
NA,TRBJ2-5,TRBV5-1,ASSFTSGVRQETQY
NA,TRBJ1-5,TRBV9,ASSPGAGSLQPQH
NA,TRBJ2-3,TRBV11-2,ASSGGISTDTQY
NA,TRBJ2-1,TRBV19,ASSPGTSSYNEQF
NA,TRBJ1-2,TRBV28,ASSWTGGDYGYT
few,TRBJ2-7,TRBV28,ASIMGGPSYEQY
NA,TRBJ1-2,TRBV28,ASRPQGANGYT
NA,TRBJ1-4,TRBV4-2,ASSQDSKIDRGGTNEKLF
NA,TRBJ1-2,TRBV18,ASSTTVGYGYT
NA,TRBJ2-1,TRBV18,ASSPSGSYNEQF
NA,TRBJ2-7,TRBV4-3,ASSQDRGGAAYEQY
NA,TRBJ1-4,TRBV7-2,ASSGGRAPNEKLF
NA,TRBJ2-7,TRBV11-2,ASSLSGGSYEQY
NA,TRBJ1-3,TRBV30,AWSRGFSGNTIY
NA,TRBJ2-5,TRBV7-8,ASSLQRAGETQY
NA,TRBJ1-5,TRBV7-3,ASSPRDTLQPQH
NA,NA,TRBV2,ASSELLAESYEQY
NA,TRBJ1-2,TRBV29-1,SVLGQQNNYGYT
NA,TRBJ2-3,TRBV29-1,SDTGLVSTDTQY
NA,TRBJ1-5,TRBV7-8,ATQGAGGNQPQH
few,TRBJ1-1,TRBV5-1,ASSARRGQGWSNSEAF
NA,TRBJ1-4,TRBV7-9,ASRTGGGGEKLF
NA,TRBJ2-5,TRBV25-1,ASSENRGPGVETQY
NA,TRBJ2-7,TRBV18,ASSPREDRDEQY
few,TRBJ2-7,TRBV5-5,ASSPDRNYEQY